This T cell receptor (beta chain) emerged from a study of blood T cell repertoires in COVID-19. About the research overall: Samples taken during acute and convalescent COVID-19 were collected in the United States, Italy and Spain.

Methods used by the authors: The assay estimated nucleated cells by amplifying reference gene primers. Sequencing used immunoSEQ multiplex PCR; TCRdb keeps in-frame clones, though not all of them. That table gives V, J and clone size, and the DNA gave D and trimming. Of approximately 230,000 clones listed, roughly 87% are singletons. CDR1 and CDR2 from the germline V gene are LNHNV and YYDKDF (reference sequence). The CDR3 consists of 16 residues. With 1 base clipped from V and 3 bases from J, the junction kept 9 bases outside the gene matches. Material: PBMCs or T cells enriched from blood (not recorded which). This sequence joins TRBV15 and TRBJ2-7, with 7 bases aligning to TRBD1. The receptor comes from a woman aged 25 to 39 with acute COVID-19. CDR3 nucleotide sequence: TGTGCCACCAGCAGAGGGTTAAGGGGGCGCTTCTACGAGCAGTACTTC. Encoded protein: CATSRGLRGRFYEQYF.